These T cell receptor beta chains were read from a single sample in a study of blood T cell dynamics during melanoma immunotherapy. This table comes from immunoSEQ multiplex PCR, and its TCRdb copy is limited to in-frame clones, with some not included. The profile shows 750 to 900 clones, over 75% of them singletons. Sample: CD8+ T cells from blood, taken from a patient treated with checkpoint blockade. The receptor source for this set is a human donor with melanoma. The CDR3 runs from the conserved cysteine through the conserved F or W. Fields, in order: V gene, J gene, D gene, clone size, CDR3 protein, CDR3 DNA. A D gene is named only where the DNA matches it firmly. For some rows the clone size is stated as once, few or many, or as a class when expanded; others skip it.

TRBV7-2	TRBJ2-1	TRBD2	NA	CASSYGGGHNEQFF	TGTGCCAGCAGCTACGGGGGGGGGCACAATGAGCAGTTCTTC
TRBV14	TRBJ2-2	TRBD2	NA	CASSQDGAGGPGGELFF	TGTGCCAGCAGCCAAGACGGAGCGGGAGGGCCCGGCGGGGAGCTGTTTTTT
TRBV10-3	TRBJ1-5	NA	NA	CAISLNTDQPQHF	TGTGCCATCAGTCTTAACACCGATCAGCCCCAGCATTTT
TRBV21-1	TRBJ2-7	NA	NA	CARTGPPYEQYF	TGTGCCAGAACCGGCCCCCCCTACGAGCAGTACTTC
TRBV4-1	TRBJ2-7	TRBD1	hyperexpanded	CASSLETGSWYEQYF	TGCGCCAGCAGCCTCGAGACAGGGTCCTGGTACGAGCAGTACTTC
TRBV15	TRBJ2-2	NA	NA	CATSRGRGVSPGELFF	TGTGCCACCAGCAGGGGAAGAGGGGTGAGCCCCGGGGAGCTGTTTTTT
TRBV27	TRBJ2-7	TRBD2	few	CASSLAGDSYEQYF	TGTGCCAGCAGTCTAGCGGGAGATAGCTACGAGCAGTACTTC
TRBV5-1	TRBJ2-7	NA	NA	CASSFDGAYEQYF	TGCGCCAGCAGCTTTGACGGTGCCTACGAGCAGTACTTC
TRBV6-6	TRBJ1-1	NA	NA	CASVGGALTEAFF	TGTGCCAGTGTGGGGGGGGCACTCACTGAAGCTTTCTTT
TRBV7-9	TRBJ2-4	NA	NA	CASSVREGGTKDIQYF	TGTGCCAGCAGTGTCCGTGAGGGGGGGACGAAGGACATTCAGTACTTC
TRBV9	TRBJ2-2	NA	NA	CASRDQNTGELFF	TGTGCCAGCAGGGACCAAAACACCGGGGAGCTGTTTTTT
TRBV6-5	TRBJ2-7	NA	NA	CASCESRDYEQYF	TGTGCCAGCTGCGAGAGCAGGGACTACGAGCAGTACTTC
TRBV28	TRBJ2-7	TRBD2	NA	CASSLLAGGDEQYF	TGTGCCAGCAGTTTATTAGCGGGAGGAGACGAGCAGTACTTC
TRBV11-2	TRBJ2-5	TRBD1	NA	CASSSVTGVSETQYF	TGTGCCAGCAGCTCGGTTACAGGGGTATCAGAGACCCAGTACTTC
TRBV18	TRBJ2-2	TRBD2	NA	CASSRGETSGTGELFF	TGTGCCAGCTCACGGGGGGAGACTAGCGGGACCGGGGAGCTGTTTTTT
TRBV5-5	TRBJ2-1	NA	NA	CASSLRLGGAYNEQFF	TGTGCCAGCAGCTTAAGGCTAGGAGGGGCCTACAATGAGCAGTTCTTC
TRBV9	TRBJ2-7	NA	NA	CASSAPATGSYYEQYF	TGTGCCAGCAGCGCACCTGCAACCGGGTCATACTACGAGCAGTACTTC
TRBV7-2	TRBJ2-1	NA	NA	CASSLVSAYNEQFF	TGTGCCAGCAGCTTGGTCTCTGCCTACAATGAGCAGTTCTTC
TRBV29-1	TRBJ2-6	NA	NA	CSVVSIHSGANVLTF	TGCAGCGTTGTCAGTATACACTCTGGGGCCAACGTCCTGACTTTC
TRBV27	TRBJ2-5	NA	NA	CASSPGGGPSSETQYF	TGTGCCAGCAGCCCGGGGGGCGGCCCGTCGTCAGAGACCCAGTACTTC
TRBV25-1	TRBJ2-6	NA	NA	CASSAQGSGANVLTF	TGTGCCAGCAGTGCCCAGGGTTCTGGGGCCAACGTCCTGACTTTC
TRBV5-6	TRBJ2-1	TRBD2	NA	CASSSSRAGRNEQFF	TGTGCCAGCAGCTCCTCCCGAGCGGGAAGGAATGAGCAGTTCTTC
TRBV7-8	TRBJ2-5	TRBD2	NA	CASSLSGLAGETQYF	TGTGCCAGCAGCTTGTCGGGACTAGCGGGAGAGACCCAGTACTTC
TRBV7-2	TRBJ2-7	TRBD1	NA	CASSPRQGDAYEQYF	TGTGCCAGCAGCCCTCGACAGGGTGATGCCTACGAGCAGTACTTC
TRBV27	TRBJ1-2	NA	NA	CASSSIGGGLDYGYTF	TGTGCCAGCAGTTCCATAGGAGGAGGGCTTGACTATGGCTACACCTTC
TRBV5-8	TRBJ2-7	TRBD2	NA	CASSLASAGGTYEQYF	TGTGCCAGCAGCTTGGCCTCAGCGGGAGGAACATACGAGCAGTACTTC
TRBV5-6	TRBJ2-7	TRBD2	NA	CASSLASAGGTYEQYF	TGTGCCAGCAGCTTGGCCTCAGCGGGAGGAACATACGAGCAGTACTTC
TRBV6-6	TRBJ2-1	NA	NA	CASSRPYNEQFF	TGTGCCAGCAGCCGGCCTTACAATGAGCAGTTCTTC
TRBV21-1	TRBJ2-7	NA	NA	CASSSNRTDGYEQYF	TGTGCCAGCAGCTCCAACAGAACTGATGGCTACGAGCAGTACTTC
TRBV4-2	TRBJ2-7	NA	NA	CASSQGGSPYEQYF	TGTGCCAGCAGCCAAGGGGGCAGCCCCTACGAGCAGTACTTC
TRBV5-6	TRBJ1-4	NA	NA	CASSFLRESATNEKLFF	TGTGCCAGCAGCTTCCTCAGGGAGTCTGCAACTAATGAAAAACTGTTTTTT
TRBV7-6	TRBJ1-3	NA	NA	CASSATLSSGNTIYF	TGTGCCAGCAGCGCGACATTGAGCTCTGGAAACACCATATATTTT
TRBV5-4	TRBJ1-4	NA	once	CASSFLRESATNEKLFF	TGTGCCAGCAGCTTCCTCAGGGAGTCTGCAACTAATGAAAAACTGTTTTTT
TRBV6-1	TRBJ2-7	NA	NA	CASSGTDTQFYEQYF	TGTGCCAGCAGTGGGACGGACACTCAATTTTACGAGCAGTACTTC
TRBV27	TRBJ1-2	TRBD1	NA	CASRKTGDGYTF	TGTGCCAGCAGAAAGACAGGGGATGGCTACACCTTC
TRBV7-9	TRBJ2-3	NA	NA	CASSFGGDTQYF	TGTGCCAGCAGCTTCGGGGGAGATACGCAGTATTTT
TRBV11-2	TRBJ2-5	NA	NA	CASSTGLEQYF	TGTGCCAGCAGCACCGGACTTGAGCAGTACTTC
TRBV6-5	TRBJ1-2	NA	NA	CASSYSTGHGYTF	TGTGCCAGCAGTTACTCGACAGGCCATGGCTACACCTTC
TRBV7-6	TRBJ2-3	NA	NA	CASSLAPTDTQYF	TGTGCCAGCAGCTTAGCCCCCACAGATACGCAGTATTTT
TRBV5-1	TRBJ1-1	NA	NA	CASSQTFRENTEAFF	TGCGCCAGCAGCCAAACTTTCAGGGAAAACACTGAAGCTTTCTTT
TRBV5-5	TRBJ1-4	NA	NA	CASSQGSGPTNEKLFF	TGTGCCAGCAGCCAGGGCTCAGGCCCGACTAATGAAAAACTGTTTTTT
TRBV11-2	TRBJ2-1	TRBD1	once	CASSLSKGATGGDADEQFF	TGTGCCAGCAGCTTATCCAAGGGGGCGACAGGGGGCGATGCGGATGAGCAGTTCTTC
TRBV4-2	TRBJ2-7	TRBD2	once	CASSHQTSGRQSSYEQYF	TGTGCCAGCAGCCACCAGACTAGCGGGAGGCAAAGCTCCTACGAGCAGTACTTC
TRBV5-5	TRBJ2-7	NA	NA	CASSLIARDEQYF	TGTGCCAGCAGCTTGATAGCCCGTGACGAGCAGTACTTC
TRBV4-2	TRBJ2-1	NA	NA	CASSQDPRGQFF	TGTGCCAGCAGCCAAGACCCCCGGGGGCAGTTCTTC
TRBV28	TRBJ2-7	NA	NA	CASSLRGKSYEQYF	TGTGCCAGCAGTTTAAGGGGGAAATCCTACGAGCAGTACTTC
TRBV19	TRBJ2-1	NA	NA	CASIPNGGLYNEQFF	TGTGCCAGTATTCCTAATGGGGGGCTCTACAATGAGCAGTTCTTC
TRBV5-4	TRBJ1-1	NA	NA	CASSESGVLTEAFF	TGTGCCAGCAGCGAGTCAGGGGTTTTGACTGAAGCTTTCTTT
TRBV5-6	TRBJ2-7	TRBD1	NA	CASSLGDSAYEQYF	TGTGCCAGCAGCTTGGGGGACAGCGCCTACGAGCAGTACTTC